This T cell receptor (beta chain) was profiled in a study of T cells after posttransplantation cyclophosphamide. The study's findings and limits: Recipient CMV seropositivity and CMV reactivation strongly tracked TRB clonality. Tissue-infiltrating T cells from skin or gut overlapped little with blood T cells. Donor-recipient repertoire similarity was low at 1-2 months, rising over year one.

The V end was cut by 3 bases, the J end by 1 base, with 9 bases between. CDR1 and CDR2 (germline): LGHNA, YSLEER. This CDR3 has 15 amino acids. This related bone marrow graft donor gave peripheral blood on the day of marrow donation. In the case of this clone: The target antigen is unknown.

Repertoires were generated with immunoSEQ multiplex PCR, while TCRdb's copy carries only in-frame clones and drops some. The table has just over 65,000 clones, just under 95% seen once. The chain combines TRBV4-3 with TRBJ2-2, with TRBD2 as a possible D gene (6 bases). Sequencing was carried out using PBMCs. The receptor comes from a woman under 40 in good health and a related stem cell transplant donor. CDR3 loop: CASSQLRGNTGELFF. Here the CDR3 DNA reads TGCGCCAGCAGCCAGTTGCGGGGGAACACCGGGGAGCTGTTTTTT.